This TCR beta chain was captured by sequencing in a study of blood T cell repertoires in COVID-19. About the research overall: Whether acute or convalescent, the COVID-19 samples came from the United States, Italy and Spain. PBMCs, B-cell-depleted T cells, or T cells were the source of the cDNA or gDNA that made up the material.

Per the germline V gene, CDR1 is ENHRY and CDR2 is SYGVKD. The CDR3 contains 13 residues. Deletions cut 3 bases from V and 12 bases from J, with 15 bases between. In the authors' workflow: For nucleated cells, counts were estimated from reference gene primer amplification. Clones were read by immunoSEQ multiplex PCR, and TCRdb kept only the in-frame ones, dropping some. V and J calls plus clone size are reproduced from that table; the DNA served to infer D and trimming. Seen here are roughly 250,000 clones, approximately 82% observed once, and the top ten hold 1.9%. This TCR derives from a woman of 80 years or more with acute or convalescent COVID-19. The sequenced sample was peripheral blood. The chain links TRBV10-3 to TRBJ2-1, with D possibly matching TRBD2 (5 bases). The CDR3 reads CAISDSSREWQFF. The CDR3, as DNA: TGTGCCATCAGTGACTCTTCCCGGGAATGGCAGTTCTTC.